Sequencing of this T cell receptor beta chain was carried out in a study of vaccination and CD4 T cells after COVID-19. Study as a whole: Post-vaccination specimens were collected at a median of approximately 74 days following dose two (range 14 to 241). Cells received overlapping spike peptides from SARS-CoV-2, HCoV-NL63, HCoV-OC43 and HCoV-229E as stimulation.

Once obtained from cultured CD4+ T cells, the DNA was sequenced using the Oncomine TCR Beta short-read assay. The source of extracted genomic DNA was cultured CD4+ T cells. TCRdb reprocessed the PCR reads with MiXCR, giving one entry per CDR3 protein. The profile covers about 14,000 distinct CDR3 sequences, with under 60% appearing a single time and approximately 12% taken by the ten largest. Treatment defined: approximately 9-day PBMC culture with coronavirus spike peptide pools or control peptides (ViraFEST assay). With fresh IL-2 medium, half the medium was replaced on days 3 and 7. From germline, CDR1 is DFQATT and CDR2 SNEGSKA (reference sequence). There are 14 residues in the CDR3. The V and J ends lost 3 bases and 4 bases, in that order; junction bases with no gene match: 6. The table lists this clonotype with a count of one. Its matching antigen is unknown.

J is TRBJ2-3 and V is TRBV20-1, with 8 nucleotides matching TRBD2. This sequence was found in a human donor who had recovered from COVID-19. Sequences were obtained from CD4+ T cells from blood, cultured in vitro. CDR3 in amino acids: CSARGTSYADTQYF. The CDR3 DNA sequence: TGCAGTGCTAGGGGGACTAGTTATGCAGATACGCAGTATTTT.